This TCR beta chain came from a study of regulatory T cells in long-lasting Graves disease. Overall study context: Recently diagnosed Graves' patients had received antithyroid drugs for under 3 months.

Researchers made TCR beta libraries by using iRepertoire HTBI primers and running Arm-PCR on CDR3 regions. TCRdb passed the multiplex PCR reads through MiXCR, listing each CDR3 protein once. The table includes a few hundred thousand distinct CDR3 sequences, about 14% detected once. As for time point: newly diagnosed GD, antithyroid drugs for less than 3 months. Researchers made the TCR library from RNA that was extracted from PBMCs. Germline CDR1 and CDR2: MDHEN and SYDVKM. V lost 3 bases, J lost 2 bases, and 7 bases lay in between. There are 14 residues in the CDR3. This clonotype has ten or more counts. These data are also associated with another study on T cells in Graves' hyperthyroidism and ophthalmopathy.

Source: peripheral blood mononuclear cells (PBMCs), taken at new diagnosis, from a patient treated with antithyroid drugs. The TCR comes from a man aged 30-40 years with Graves disease. This rearrangement joins TRBV28 to TRBJ1-4; no reliable D call. Here the CDR3 reads CASSLRSTNEKLFF. For the CDR3, the DNA is TGTGCCAGCAGTTTGCGGAGTACTAATGAAAAACTGTTTTTT.